The 26 T cell receptor beta chains in this list originate from one sample, sequenced in a study of T cell changes during pregnancy in multiple sclerosis. Assay used: immunoSEQ multiplex PCR; TCRdb lists only in-frame clones, some missing. The sample holds roughly 100,000 clones, about nine tenths seen once. Sequencing used peripheral blood, obtained after pregnancy. These receptors were obtained from a female donor in good health, enrolled as a control in a pregnancy study.

The chain has TRBV6-4 and TRBJ2-7; 8 positions agree with TRBD1. Germline CDR1 MRHNA, CDR2 SNTAGT. The length of the CDR3 is 16 residues. Trimming removed 8 bases from V and 4 bases from J; junction bases left unmatched: 16. This chain's CDR3 is CASDPDRGKVSYEQYF. In DNA, the CDR3 is TGTGCCAGCGACCCCGACAGGGGAAAGGTATCGTACGAGCAGTACTTC.

This sequence joins TRBV7-9 and TRBJ2-1, with 10 nucleotides matching TRBD2. In germline, CDR1 is SEHNR, CDR2 FQNEAQ (reference sequence). The CDR3 is 16 amino acids. The junction had 5 bases not matched to a gene; V was cut back by 4 bases and J by 2 bases. CDR3 loop: CASSSTGTSAYNEQFF. Written as DNA, the CDR3 is TGTGCCAGCAGCTCTACCGGGACTAGCGCCTACAATGAGCAGTTCTTC. The full variable domain, its missing parts supplied by reference TRBV7-9 and TRBJ2-1, is DTGVSQNPRHKITKRGQNVTFRCDPISEHNRLYWYRQTLGQGPEFLTYFQNEAQLEKSRLLSDRFSAERPKGSFSTLEIQRTEQGDSAMYLCASSSTGTSAYNEQFFGPGTRLTVL.

The chain has TRBV5-1 and TRBJ1-1; TRBD1 matches 12 bases. The CDR3 has 16 residues. Germline V gene lookup returns CDR1 SGHRS and CDR2 YFSETQ. V lost 4 bases to trimming and J lost 1 base; unmatched junction nucleotides: 5. The CDR3 nucleotides are TGCGCCAGCAGCGCCCCGGGACAGGGGGCGAACACTGAAGCTTTCTTT. Its translation: CASSAPGQGANTEAFF.

V is TRBV4-2 and J is TRBJ1-3; D unresolved. Germline assignment: CDR1 LGHNA and CDR2 YNFKEQ. The V gene lost 1 base and the J gene lost 1 base, with 5 bases spanning the gap. The CDR3 contains 14 residues. Here the CDR3 DNA reads TGTGCCAGCAGCCAAGCAGATTCTGGAAACACCATATATTTT. Its protein product is CASSQADSGNTIYF.

The V call is TRBV10-3, the J call TRBJ2-1, with TRBD1 as a possible D gene (5 bases). V was trimmed by 0 bases and J by 6 bases, leaving 9 bases between them. There are 14 residues in the CDR3. Germline loops: CDR1 ENHRY, CDR2 SYGVKD. The DNA for the CDR3 is TGTGCCATCAGTGAGTCGACAGCATCCAATGAGCAGTTCTTC. Translation: CAISESTASNEQFF.

This sequence joins TRBV7-3 and TRBJ2-1; D may be TRBD1 (5 bases). The V end lost 4 bases, the J end lost 8 bases, and 9 bases lay between the germline ends. Germline V gene sequence: CDR1 SGHTA, CDR2 FQGTGA. The CDR3 spans 12 residues. CDR3 residues: CASSSIGDEQFF. Here the CDR3 DNA reads TGTGCCAGCAGCTCCATAGGGGATGAGCAGTTCTTC.

V and J are TRBV5-8 and TRBJ2-5; the D gene is possibly TRBD1 (5 bases). V was shortened by 6 bases and J by 1 base, with 10 bases between the two germline ends. In germline, CDR1 is SGHTS, CDR2 YDEGEE. This CDR3 comprises 13 residues. The DNA for the CDR3 is TGTGCCAGCACCTCTAGGGGCCAAGAGACCCAGTACTTC. It encodes CASTSRGQETQYF.

The chain carries TRBV9 and TRBJ1-2; D may be TRBD1 (5 bases). This CDR3 has 16 residues. CDR1 and CDR2 from the germline V gene are SGDLS and YYNGEE. Trimming pared 0 bases from V and 1 base from J, leaving 13 bases between. The CDR3 DNA reads as TGTGCCAGCAGCGTAGGGCCAGGGATGGATAACTATGGCTACACCTTC. Its translation: CASSVGPGMDNYGYTF.

The CDR3 loop is CASTWRGGITDTQYF. CDR3 nucleotide sequence: TGCGCCAGCACTTGGCGGGGAGGAATCACAGATACGCAGTATTTT. The rearrangement links TRBV5-1 to TRBJ2-3, with D possibly matching TRBD2 (6 bases). Trimming took off 6 bases at V and 2 bases at J, with 16 bases between the two ends. CDR1 is SGHRS and CDR2 is YFSETQ in the germline V gene. The CDR3 has 15 residues. Full variable domain (rest looked up from reference TRBV5-1 and TRBJ2-3): KAGVTQTPRYLIKTRGQQVTLSCSPISGHRSVSWYQQTPGQGLQFLFEYFSETQRNKGNFPGRFSGRQFSNSRSEMNVSTLELGDSALYLCASTWRGGITDTQYFGPGTRLTVL.

The gene calls are TRBV19 and TRBJ1-1; D may be TRBD1 (5 bases). The CDR3 is 15 amino acids. V shed 8 bases and J shed 1 base, with 17 bases lying between them. The V gene's germline CDR1 is LNHDA and CDR2 SQIVND (reference sequence). The CDR3 coding sequence is TGTGCCAGTCGCCTCGGGGGGGGACCGAACACTGAAGCTTTCTTT. Translating gives CASRLGGGPNTEAFF. Full variable domain (outside the CDR3, taken from reference TRBV19 and TRBJ1-1): DGGITQSPKYLFRKEGQNVTLSCEQNLNHDAMYWYRQDPGQGLRLIYYSQIVNDFQKGDIAEGYSVSREKKESFPLTVTSAQKNPTAFYLCASRLGGGPNTEAFFGQGTRLTVV.

The chain employs TRBV2 and TRBJ1-5; 8 nucleotides match TRBD1. The CDR3 totals 14 residues. The germline CDR1 and CDR2 sequences are SNHLY and FYNNEI. V gave up 6 bases and J gave up 6 bases; unmatched junction bases: 7. The CDR3 loop is CASSGQGSGQPQHF. Here the CDR3 DNA reads TGTGCCAGCAGCGGACAGGGATCGGGTCAGCCCCAGCATTTT.

The chain carries TRBV27 and TRBJ2-7; TRBD1 agrees at 8 bases. Germline V CDR1 and CDR2: MNHEY, SMNVEV (reference sequence). The J segment lost 2 bases and the V segment lost 3 bases, leaving 6 bases of the junction unmatched. This CDR3 is built from 15 residues. CDR3 sequence (DNA): TGTGCCAGCAGTTTGCCCCGGGACAGGACCTACGAGCAGTACTTC. Amino acid sequence: CASSLPRDRTYEQYF.

The V and J genes are TRBV7-3 and TRBJ2-5, with TRBD1 as a possible D gene (5 bases). V lost 3 bases and J lost 1, with 9 bases in between. Germline-derived CDR1 and CDR2 are SGHTA and FQGTGA. The CDR3 runs 14 residues. DNA for the CDR3: TGTGCCAGCAGCTTTGGTACAGGCCAAGAGACCCAGTACTTC. This gives the protein CASSFGTGQETQYF.

V gene TRBV5-1 combines with J gene TRBJ2-1, with TRBD2 matching over 9 bases. Germline V gene data show CDR1 as SGHRS and CDR2 as YFSETQ. V lost 0 bases, J lost 7 bases, and 5 bases stayed unmatched. The CDR3 is made up of 15 amino acids. This chain's CDR3 is CASSLGSGGVNEQFF. The CDR3 DNA is TGCGCCAGCAGCTTGGGTAGCGGGGGAGTAAATGAGCAGTTCTTC.

This chain joins TRBV27 and TRBJ2-3; 10 nucleotides match TRBD1. J lost 6 bases, V lost 2 bases, and 2 bases had no gene match. The CDR3 loop spans 14 amino acids. The germline V gene encodes CDR1 MNHEY and CDR2 SMNVEV (reference sequence). The CDR3 protein is CASSLRGQGDTQYF. CDR3 DNA sequence: TGTGCCAGCAGTTTAAGGGGACAGGGGGATACGCAGTATTTT.

The chain links TRBV11-2 to TRBJ2-3, with 8 bases matching TRBD2. The CDR3 totals 17 residues. The ends lost 1 base at V and 2 bases at J; junction bases unmatched: 8. Germline V CDR1 and CDR2: SGHAT, FQNNGV. CDR3 loop: CASSLGASGGLTDTQYF. In DNA form, the CDR3 reads TGTGCCAGCAGCTTAGGTGCATCGGGGGGGCTCACAGATACGCAGTATTTT.

The chain links TRBV10-3 to TRBJ1-2, with 9 positions matching TRBD1. Germline V CDR1 and CDR2: ENHRY, SYGVKD. There are 14 residues in the CDR3. J was trimmed by 8 bases and V by 3 bases; bases with no gene match: 7. CDR3 DNA sequence: TGTGCCATCAGTGAATTAGGACAGGGGCAGGGCTACACCTTC. Its protein product is CAISELGQGQGYTF.

The CDR3 here is CASSPGVNQPQHF. The CDR3 nucleotides are TGTGCCAGCAGTCCCGGGGTCAATCAGCCCCAGCATTTT. The chain links TRBV6-6 to TRBJ1-5, with D hard to call. Germline V gene sequence: CDR1 MNHNY, CDR2 SVGAGI (reference sequence). This CDR3 comprises 13 residues. V was cut by 5 bases and J by 3 bases, with 8 bases left in between.

The V call is TRBV7-2, the J call TRBJ1-4; weak D call: TRBD1 (5 bases). CDR1 SGHTA and CDR2 FQGNSA come from the germline V gene. This CDR3 region has 15 residues. V shed 4 bases and J shed 6 bases, with 15 bases lying between them. CDR3 bases: TGTGCCAGCAGCTCGGCGGGGCGCAAGTATGAAAAACTGTTTTTT. It is translated as CASSSAGRKYEKLFF.

The chain links TRBV5-4 to TRBJ1-4, with 8 bases aligning to TRBD1. The V and J ends lost 4 bases and 8 bases, in that order; junction bases with no gene match: 10. Looked up from germline, CDR1 is SGHNT and CDR2 is YYREEE (reference sequence). The CDR3 sequence is 15 residues long. The DNA of the CDR3 is TGTGCCAGCAGCGTCAAAGACAGGGGTGAGGAAAAACTGTTTTTT. Translated, it gives CASSVKDRGEEKLFF. Full variable domain (rest looked up from reference TRBV5-4 and TRBJ1-4): ETGVTQSPTHLIKTRGQQVTLRCSSQSGHNTVSWYQQALGQGPQFIFQYYREEENGRGNFPPRFSGLQFPNYSSELNVNALELDDSALYLCASSVKDRGEEKLFFGSGTQLSVL.

On this clone: This same CDR3 is encoded by further DNA sequences in the sample. The genes are TRBV18 and TRBJ1-1; 7 bases line up with TRBD1. The trim removed 6 bases at V and 3 bases at J, leaving 4 bases unmatched. In germline, CDR1 is KGHSH, CDR2 LQKENI. The CDR3 covers 13 residues. CDR3 region: CASSSTGDTEAFF. CDR3 nucleotide sequence: TGTGCCAGCTCGTCTACAGGGGACACTGAAGCTTTCTTT.

The J gene is TRBJ1-5, the V gene TRBV4-3; D remains unclear. Germline loops: CDR1 LGHNA, CDR2 YSLEER. V was cut by 0 bases and J by 0 bases, with 9 bases left in between. The CDR3 has 16 amino acids. CDR3 loop: CASSQEPSYSNQPQHF. The DNA for the CDR3 is TGCGCCAGCAGCCAAGAGCCCAGTTATAGCAATCAGCCCCAGCATTTT.

The gene calls are TRBV19 and TRBJ2-7; maybe TRBD2 (6 bases). V was pared by 0 bases and J by 0 bases, with 9 bases between. This CDR3 is 15 amino acids long. CDR1 LNHDA and CDR2 SQIVND come from the germline V gene (reference sequence). The CDR3 spells CASSIEEGNSYEQYF. Here the CDR3 DNA reads TGTGCCAGTAGTATAGAGGAGGGGAACTCCTACGAGCAGTACTTC.

V is TRBV28 and J is TRBJ2-7, with D uncertain. The CDR3 has 11 amino acids. CDR1 MDHEN and CDR2 SYDVKM come from the germline V gene. V was shortened by 7 bases and J by 4 bases, with 8 bases between the two germline ends. The CDR3 region has the DNA TGTGCCAGCAAATCCGGGTACGAGCAGTACTTC. Translating it yields CASKSGYEQYF.

CDR3 DNA sequence: TGTGCCAGTAGTGTGCTTCGGGGGTCCGGGGATGAAAAACTGTTTTTT. Protein product: CASSVLRGSGDEKLFF. The V call is TRBV19, the J call TRBJ1-4; possibly TRBD1 for D (5 bases). Trimming took 5 bases from V and 6 from J, leaving 19 bases between them. Per the germline V gene, CDR1 is LNHDA and CDR2 is SQIVND (reference sequence). The CDR3 is 16 amino acids.

The genes are TRBV5-4 and TRBJ2-1; D might be TRBD2 (6 bases). The CDR3 is 14 residues long. Germline V lookup: CDR1 SGHNT, CDR2 YYREEE (reference sequence). The V gene lost 4 bases and the J gene lost 8 bases, with 16 bases spanning the gap. The CDR3 DNA follows: TGTGCCAGCAGCCTCTGGACTACCATGGATGAGCAGTTCTTC. It yields the protein CASSLWTTMDEQFF.